The 14 T cell receptor beta chains given below trace back to one sample, sequenced in a study of breast tumors, draining lymph nodes, adjacent tissues. Breast cancer patients provided tissue from their axillary draining lymph nodes. Using its own MiXCR run on the multiplex PCR reads, TCRdb lists one record per CDR3 protein. The profile shows some 250,000 distinct CDR3 sequences, around 35% of them singletons. Sequencing used axillary lymph node tissue. The receptor source for this set is a female donor with breast cancer. Some clones in this sample may be carry-over from other donors' samples.

This clonotype showed up many times. CDR3 DNA sequence: TGTGCCAGCAGCCCGACAGGGCAGAATTCACCCCTCCACTTT. It encodes CASSPTGQNSPLHF. This sequence joins TRBV2 and TRBJ1-6; 7 bases are shared with TRBD1. This CDR3 comprises 14 residues. V lost 6 bases to trimming and J lost 7 bases; unmatched junction nucleotides: 6. From germline, CDR1 is SNHLY and CDR2 FYNNEI.

This clonotype appeared many times. This chain uses TRBV7-2 with TRBJ1-3; unclear D gene. The CDR3 consists of 16 residues. Germline lookup yields CDR1 SGHTA and CDR2 FQGNSA. Deletions cut 0 bases from V and 0 bases from J, with 9 bases between. CDR3 sequence reads: CASSLAPGNSGNTIYF. CDR3 nucleotide sequence: TGTGCCAGCAGCTTAGCGCCCGGGAACTCTGGAAACACCATATATTTT.

This clonotype showed up many times. J is TRBJ1-3 and V is TRBV5-1, with TRBD1 matching 8 bases. V lost 4 bases and J lost 0; bases outside the gene matches: 3. The V gene's germline CDR1 is SGHRS and CDR2 YFSETQ. The CDR3 contains 15 residues. CDR3 DNA sequence: TGCGCCAGCAGCCGGGACAGGACCTCTGGAAACACCATATATTTT. Amino acids: CASSRDRTSGNTIYF.

This clonotype showed up just once. The chain links TRBV20-1 to TRBJ2-3; D is uncertain. Germline lookup yields CDR1 DFQATT and CDR2 SNEGSKA (reference sequence). The CDR3 covers 11 residues. V lost 5 bases, J lost 2 bases, and 5 bases lay in between. CDR3 sequence: CSARDTDTQYF. For the CDR3, the DNA is TGCAGTGCTCGTGACACAGATACGCAGTATTTT.

This clonotype was counted at least ten times. This chain connects TRBV20-1 to TRBJ2-5; the match to TRBD2 covers 10 bases. The J segment lost 5 bases and the V segment lost 0 bases, leaving 6 bases of the junction unmatched. The germline V gene has CDR1 DFQATT and CDR2 SNEGSKA (reference sequence). The CDR3 has 15 residues. As DNA, the CDR3 is TGCAGTGCTAGAGATGTGGCTAGCGGGAGCGAGACCCAGTACTTC. Amino acid sequence: CSARDVASGSETQYF.

As to this clonotype: The junction departs from the called germline gene at one end, perhaps through a read error. The chain has TRBV27 and TRBJ1-2; 7 bases line up with TRBD1. The CDR3 consists of 15 residues. Germline CDR1 reads MNHEY; CDR2 reads SMNVEV (reference sequence). DNA of the CDR3: TGTGCCAGCAGTTTATCCTTAGACAGGGACTATGGCTGCACCTTC. Amino acids: CASSLSLDRDYGCTF.

The chain carries TRBV27 and TRBJ2-7; 10 nucleotides match TRBD2. Trimming at V came to 4 bases and at J to 7 bases, leaving 22 bases not matched to a gene. CDR1 is MNHEY and CDR2 is SMNVEV in the germline V gene (reference sequence). This CDR3 region has 19 residues. CDR3 coding DNA: TGTGCCAGCAGTTCTTATTCCGGGACTAGCGCGAATCCGAAAAAGGAGCAGTACTTC. It is translated as CASSSYSGTSANPKKEQYF.

V gene TRBV11-2 combines with J gene TRBJ2-1, with TRBD2 identical over 9 bases. This CDR3 is built from 16 residues. V lost 6 bases and J lost 8; bases outside the gene matches: 14. Germline CDR1 and CDR2: SGHAT and FQNNGV. This CDR3 reads CASRRGKSGRIDEQFF. CDR3 sequence (DNA): TGTGCCAGCAGAAGAGGAAAGAGCGGGAGGATCGATGAGCAGTTCTTC.

The table lists this clonotype with many counts. This chain uses TRBV11-2 with TRBJ2-5, with TRBD1 matching over 8 bases. V shed 5 bases, J shed 5 bases, and the junction held 10 bases outside the gene matches. Germline V gene sequence: CDR1 SGHAT, CDR2 FQNNGV. CDR3 length: 15 amino acids. The CDR3 reads CASSQMGQVGETQYF. For the CDR3, the DNA is TGTGCCAGCAGCCAGATGGGACAGGTCGGTGAGACCCAGTACTTC.

This clonotype has ten or more counts. One end of the junction does not line up with germline, which may come from a read error. The chain couples TRBV7-7 to TRBJ2-7, with 8 bases lining up with TRBD2. CDR3 length: 18 amino acids. The germline V gene has CDR1 SSHAT and CDR2 FNYEAQ (reference sequence). CDR3 loop: CASSLAAVREGSSYEQYF. The CDR3 nucleotides are TGTGCTAGCAGCTTAGCCGCGGTCCGGGAGGGAAGCTCCTACGAGCAGTACTTC.

Comment on this clonotype: At one boundary the junction diverges from the germline segment, which might be a read error. The chain uses TRBV7-9 and TRBJ2-5; no clear D. CDR1 and CDR2 (germline): SEHNR, FQNEAQ (reference sequence). The CDR3 is made up of 15 amino acids. In DNA form, the CDR3 reads TGTGCCAGCAGCTTTATACAACCTACACAAGAGACCCAGCACTTC. It yields the protein CASSFIQPTQETQHF.

The V and J genes are TRBV20-1 and TRBJ1-6, with 8 bases lining up with TRBD1. Germline CDR1 DFQATT, CDR2 SNEGSKA (reference sequence). V shed 5 bases and J 8 bases; nucleotides not matched to a gene: 8. The CDR3 is 14 amino acids. The CDR3 loop reads CSASRTGSDSPLHF. CDR3 nucleotides: TGCAGTGCTTCCCGGACAGGGTCGGATTCACCCCTCCACTTT.

This clonotype was observed many times. This chain uses TRBV19 with TRBJ2-7; 7 nucleotides line up with TRBD1. The CDR3 loop spans 15 amino acids. Germline CDR1 reads LNHDA; CDR2 reads SQIVND (reference sequence). Trimming at V came to 1 base and at J to 0 bases, leaving 3 bases not matched to a gene. The CDR3: CASSIVTGPSYEQYF. As DNA, the CDR3 is TGTGCCAGTAGTATAGTGACAGGGCCCTCCTACGAGCAGTACTTC.

Points on this clonotype: A much larger clone differs by one base, so this may be a read error. This chain links TRBV20-1 with TRBJ1-2; D is ambiguous. The CDR3 has 12 amino acids. The germline V gene has CDR1 DFQATT and CDR2 SNEGSKA (reference sequence). The CDR3 nucleotides are TGCAGTGCTAGATTGAACATCTATGGCTCCACCTTC. It encodes CSARLNIYGSTF.